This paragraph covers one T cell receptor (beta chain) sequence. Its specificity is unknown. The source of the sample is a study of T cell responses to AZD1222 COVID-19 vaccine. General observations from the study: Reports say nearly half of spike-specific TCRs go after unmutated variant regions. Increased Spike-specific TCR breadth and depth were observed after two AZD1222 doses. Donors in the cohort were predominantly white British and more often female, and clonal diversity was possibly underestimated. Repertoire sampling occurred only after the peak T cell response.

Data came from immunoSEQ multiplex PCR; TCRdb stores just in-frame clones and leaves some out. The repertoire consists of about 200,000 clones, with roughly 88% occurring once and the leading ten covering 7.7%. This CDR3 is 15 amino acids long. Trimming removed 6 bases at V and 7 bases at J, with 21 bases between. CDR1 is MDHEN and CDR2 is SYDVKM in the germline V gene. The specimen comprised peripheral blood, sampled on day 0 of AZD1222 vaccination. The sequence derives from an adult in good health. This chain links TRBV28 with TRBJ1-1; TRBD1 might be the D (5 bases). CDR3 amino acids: CASRPPTGQDYEAFF. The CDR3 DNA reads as TGTGCCAGCAGGCCCCCCACCGGACAAGATTATGAAGCTTTCTTT. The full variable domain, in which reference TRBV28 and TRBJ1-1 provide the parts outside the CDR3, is DVKVTQSSRYLVKRTGEKVFLECVQDMDHENMFWYRQDPGLGLRLIYFSYDVKMKEKGDIPEGYSVSREKKERFSLILESASTNQTSMYLCASRPPTGQDYEAFFGQGTRLTVV.